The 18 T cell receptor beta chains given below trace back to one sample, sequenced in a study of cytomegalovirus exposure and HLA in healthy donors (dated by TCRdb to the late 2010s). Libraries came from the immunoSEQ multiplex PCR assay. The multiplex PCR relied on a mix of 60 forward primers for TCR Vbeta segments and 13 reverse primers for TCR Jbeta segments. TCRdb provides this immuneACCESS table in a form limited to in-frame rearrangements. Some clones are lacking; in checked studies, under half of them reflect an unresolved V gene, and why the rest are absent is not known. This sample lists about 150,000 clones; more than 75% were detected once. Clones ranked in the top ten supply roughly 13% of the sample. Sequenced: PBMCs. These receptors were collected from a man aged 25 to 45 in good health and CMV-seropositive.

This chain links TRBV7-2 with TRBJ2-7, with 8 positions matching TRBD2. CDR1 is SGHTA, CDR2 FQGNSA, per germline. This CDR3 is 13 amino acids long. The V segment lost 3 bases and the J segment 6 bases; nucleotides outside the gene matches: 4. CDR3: CASSLGLVSEQYF. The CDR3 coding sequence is TGTGCCAGCAGCTTGGGACTAGTCTCCGAGCAGTACTTC. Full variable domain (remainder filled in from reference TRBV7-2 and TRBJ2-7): GAGVSQSPSNKVTEKGKDVELRCDPISGHTALYWYRQSLGQGLEFLIYFQGNSAPDKSGLPSDRFSAERTGGSVSTLTIQRTQQEDSAVYLCASSLGLVSEQYFGPGTRLTVT.

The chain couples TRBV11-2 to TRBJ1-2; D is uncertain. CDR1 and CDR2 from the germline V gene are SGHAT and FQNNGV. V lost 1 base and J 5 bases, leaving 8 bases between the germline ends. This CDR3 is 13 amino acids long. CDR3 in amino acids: CASSLGTAYGYTF. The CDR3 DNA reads TGTGCCAGCAGCTTAGGTACAGCTTATGGCTACACCTTC. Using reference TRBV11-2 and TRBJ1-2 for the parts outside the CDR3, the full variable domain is EAGVAQSPRYKIIEKRQSVAFWCNPISGHATLYWYQQILGQGPKLLIQFQNNGVVDDSQLPKDRFSAERLKGVDSTLKIQPAKLEDSAVYLCASSLGTAYGYTFGSGTRLTVV.

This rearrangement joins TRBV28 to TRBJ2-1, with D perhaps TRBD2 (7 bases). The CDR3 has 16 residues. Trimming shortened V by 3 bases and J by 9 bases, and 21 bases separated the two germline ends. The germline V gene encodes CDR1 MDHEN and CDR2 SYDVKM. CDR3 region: CASSLRGAKRESEQFF. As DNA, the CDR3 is TGTGCCAGCAGTTTGAGGGGGGCTAAGCGGGAAAGTGAGCAGTTCTTC.

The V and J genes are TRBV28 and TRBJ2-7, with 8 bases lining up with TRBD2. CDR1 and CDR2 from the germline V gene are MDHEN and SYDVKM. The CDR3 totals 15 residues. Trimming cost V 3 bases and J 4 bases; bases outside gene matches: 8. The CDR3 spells CASSLRTSPSYEQYF. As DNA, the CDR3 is TGTGCCAGCAGTTTGCGGACTAGCCCCTCGTACGAGCAGTACTTC.

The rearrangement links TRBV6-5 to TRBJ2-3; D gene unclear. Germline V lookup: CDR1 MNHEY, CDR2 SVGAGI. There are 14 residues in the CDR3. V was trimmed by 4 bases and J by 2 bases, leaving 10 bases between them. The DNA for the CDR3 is TGTGCCAGCAGTTCCCCTGGCTTCACAGATACGCAGTATTTT. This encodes CASSSPGFTDTQYF.

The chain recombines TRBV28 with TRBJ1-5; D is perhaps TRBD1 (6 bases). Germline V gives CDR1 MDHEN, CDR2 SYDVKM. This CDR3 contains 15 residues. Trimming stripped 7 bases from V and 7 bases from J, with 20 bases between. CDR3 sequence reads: CASKLSQGLRQPQHF. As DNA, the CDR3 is TGTGCCAGCAAACTCTCACAGGGTTTACGACAGCCCCAGCATTTT.

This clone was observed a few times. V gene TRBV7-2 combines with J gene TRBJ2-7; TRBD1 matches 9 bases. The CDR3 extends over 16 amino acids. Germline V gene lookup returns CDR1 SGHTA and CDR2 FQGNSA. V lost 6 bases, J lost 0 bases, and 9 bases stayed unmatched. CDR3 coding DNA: TGTGCCAGCAGTTTCGGCGGGACAGGGCACTCCTACGAGCAGTACTTC. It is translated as CASSFGGTGHSYEQYF. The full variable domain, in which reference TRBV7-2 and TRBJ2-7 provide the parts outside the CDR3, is GAGVSQSPSNKVTEKGKDVELRCDPISGHTALYWYRQSLGQGLEFLIYFQGNSAPDKSGLPSDRFSAERTGGSVSTLTIQRTQQEDSAVYLCASSFGGTGHSYEQYFGPGTRLTVT.

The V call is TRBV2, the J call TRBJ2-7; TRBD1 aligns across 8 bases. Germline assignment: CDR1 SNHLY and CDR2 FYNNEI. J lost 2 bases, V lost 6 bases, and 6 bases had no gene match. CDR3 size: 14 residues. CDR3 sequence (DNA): TGTGCCAGCAGGACCGGGACAGGAGCCTACGAGCAGTACTTC. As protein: CASRTGTGAYEQYF. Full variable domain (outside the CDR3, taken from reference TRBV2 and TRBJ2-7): EPEVTQTPSHQVTQMGQEVILRCVPISNHLYFYWYRQILGQKVEFLVSFYNNEISEKSEIFDDQFSVERPDGSNFTLKIRSTKLEDSAMYFCASRTGTGAYEQYFGPGTRLTVT.

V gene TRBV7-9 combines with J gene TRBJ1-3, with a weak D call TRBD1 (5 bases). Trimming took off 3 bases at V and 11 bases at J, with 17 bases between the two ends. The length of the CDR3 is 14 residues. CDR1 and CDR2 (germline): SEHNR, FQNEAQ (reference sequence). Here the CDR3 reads CASSLGGTMAAIYF. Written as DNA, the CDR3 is TGTGCCAGCAGCTTGGGGGGTACTATGGCAGCCATATATTTT.

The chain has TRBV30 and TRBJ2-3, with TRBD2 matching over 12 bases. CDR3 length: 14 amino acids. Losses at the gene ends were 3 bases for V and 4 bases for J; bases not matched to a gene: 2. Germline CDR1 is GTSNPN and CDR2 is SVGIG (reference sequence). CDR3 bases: TGTGCCTGGAGCCGACTAGCGGGAGCAGATACGCAGTATTTT. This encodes CAWSRLAGADTQYF.

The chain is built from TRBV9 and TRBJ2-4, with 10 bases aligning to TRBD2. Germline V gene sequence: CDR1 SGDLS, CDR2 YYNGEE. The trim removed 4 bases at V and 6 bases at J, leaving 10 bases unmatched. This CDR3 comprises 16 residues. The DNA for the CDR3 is TGTGCCAGCAGCCCCCAGGGACTAGCGAGAGGAAACATTCAGTACTTC. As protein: CASSPQGLARGNIQYF.

The CDR3 nucleotides are TGTGCCTGGAGTAGCGGGATCTCCTACGAGCAGTACTTC. Protein: CAWSSGISYEQYF. V and J are TRBV30 and TRBJ2-7; 7 bases match TRBD2. CDR3 length: 13 amino acids. V was clipped by 2 bases and J by 0 bases; unmatched bases: 1. The germline gives CDR1 GTSNPN, CDR2 SVGIG (reference sequence).

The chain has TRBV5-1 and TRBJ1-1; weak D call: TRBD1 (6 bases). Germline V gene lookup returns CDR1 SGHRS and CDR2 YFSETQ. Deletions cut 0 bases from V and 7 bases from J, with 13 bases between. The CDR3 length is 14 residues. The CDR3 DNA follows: TGCGCCAGCAGCTTGGCGGGGGGCGCCGGTGAAGCTTTCTTT. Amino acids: CASSLAGGAGEAFF.

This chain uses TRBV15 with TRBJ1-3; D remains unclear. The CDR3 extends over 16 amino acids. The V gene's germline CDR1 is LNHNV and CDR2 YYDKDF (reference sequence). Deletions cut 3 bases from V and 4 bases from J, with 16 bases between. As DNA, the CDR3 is TGTGCCACCAGCAGCCCTAGACTGGGTGACGGAAACACCATATATTTT. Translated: CATSSPRLGDGNTIYF.

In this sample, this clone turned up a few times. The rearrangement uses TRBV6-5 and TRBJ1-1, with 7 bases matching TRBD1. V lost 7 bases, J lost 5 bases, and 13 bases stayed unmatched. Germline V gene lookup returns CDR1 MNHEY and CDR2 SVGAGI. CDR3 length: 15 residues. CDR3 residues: CASKRMGQSRTEAFF. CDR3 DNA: TGTGCCAGCAAAAGAATGGGACAGTCAAGGACTGAAGCTTTCTTT.

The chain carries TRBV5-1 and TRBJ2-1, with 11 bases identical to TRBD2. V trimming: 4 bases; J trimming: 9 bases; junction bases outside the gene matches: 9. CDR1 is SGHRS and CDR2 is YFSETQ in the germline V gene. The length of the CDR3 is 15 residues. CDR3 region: CASSPGLAGGSEQFF. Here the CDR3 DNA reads TGCGCCAGCAGCCCGGGTCTAGCGGGAGGATCTGAGCAGTTCTTC. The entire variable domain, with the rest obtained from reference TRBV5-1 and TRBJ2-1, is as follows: KAGVTQTPRYLIKTRGQQVTLSCSPISGHRSVSWYQQTPGQGLQFLFEYFSETQRNKGNFPGRFSGRQFSNSRSEMNVSTLELGDSALYLCASSPGLAGGSEQFFGPGTRLTVL.

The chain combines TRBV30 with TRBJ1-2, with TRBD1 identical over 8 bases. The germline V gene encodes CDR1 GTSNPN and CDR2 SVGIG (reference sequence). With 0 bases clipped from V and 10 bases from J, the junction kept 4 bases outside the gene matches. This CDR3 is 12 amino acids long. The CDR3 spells CAWSVGTGDYTF. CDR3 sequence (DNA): TGTGCCTGGAGTGTTGGGACAGGAGACTACACCTTC.

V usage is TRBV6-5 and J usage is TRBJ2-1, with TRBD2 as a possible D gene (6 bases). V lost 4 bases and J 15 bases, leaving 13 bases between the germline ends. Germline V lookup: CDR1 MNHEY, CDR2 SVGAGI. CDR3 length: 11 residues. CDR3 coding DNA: TGTGCCAGCAGTTGGGGCAGGGAGGTGTTCTTC. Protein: CASSWGREVFF.